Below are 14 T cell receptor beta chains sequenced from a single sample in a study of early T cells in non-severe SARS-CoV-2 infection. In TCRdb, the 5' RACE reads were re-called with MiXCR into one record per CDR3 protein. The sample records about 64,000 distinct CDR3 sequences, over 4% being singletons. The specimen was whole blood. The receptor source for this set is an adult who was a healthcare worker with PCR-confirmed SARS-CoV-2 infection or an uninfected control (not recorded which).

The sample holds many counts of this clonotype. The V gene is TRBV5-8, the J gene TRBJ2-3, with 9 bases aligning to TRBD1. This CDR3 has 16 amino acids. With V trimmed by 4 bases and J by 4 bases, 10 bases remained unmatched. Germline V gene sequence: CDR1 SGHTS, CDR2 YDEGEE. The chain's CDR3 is CASSAGGQGFPDTQYF. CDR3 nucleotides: TGTGCCAGCAGCGCTGGAGGACAGGGGTTCCCAGATACGCAGTATTTT.

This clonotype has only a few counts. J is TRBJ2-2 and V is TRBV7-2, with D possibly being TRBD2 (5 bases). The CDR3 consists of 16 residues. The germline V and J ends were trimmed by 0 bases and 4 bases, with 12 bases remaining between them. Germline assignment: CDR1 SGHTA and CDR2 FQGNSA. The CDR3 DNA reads TGTGCCAGCAGCTTAGCGGGTCCTAGCTCCACCGGGGAGCTGTTTTTT. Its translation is CASSLAGPSSTGELFF.

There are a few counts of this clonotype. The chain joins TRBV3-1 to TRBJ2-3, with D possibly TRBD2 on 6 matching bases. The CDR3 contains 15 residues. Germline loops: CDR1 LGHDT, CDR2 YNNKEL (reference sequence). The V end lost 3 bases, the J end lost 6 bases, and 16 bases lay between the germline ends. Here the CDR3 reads CASSQGGPDIDTQYF. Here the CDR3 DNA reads TGTGCCAGCAGCCAGGGGGGACCGGACATCGATACGCAGTATTTT.

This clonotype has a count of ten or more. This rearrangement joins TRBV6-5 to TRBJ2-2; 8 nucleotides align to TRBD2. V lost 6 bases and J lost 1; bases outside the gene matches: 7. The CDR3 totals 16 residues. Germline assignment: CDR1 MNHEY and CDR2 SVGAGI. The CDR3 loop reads CASSRATSGNTGELFF. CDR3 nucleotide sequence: TGTGCCAGCAGCCGCGCTACTAGCGGGAACACCGGGGAGCTGTTTTTT.

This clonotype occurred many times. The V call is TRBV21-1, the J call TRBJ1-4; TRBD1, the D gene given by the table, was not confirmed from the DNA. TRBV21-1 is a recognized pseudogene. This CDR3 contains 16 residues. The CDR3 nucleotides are TGTGCCAGCAGCACCCGACAGGGGGCAACTAATGAAAAACTGTTTTTT. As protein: CASSTRQGATNEKLFF.

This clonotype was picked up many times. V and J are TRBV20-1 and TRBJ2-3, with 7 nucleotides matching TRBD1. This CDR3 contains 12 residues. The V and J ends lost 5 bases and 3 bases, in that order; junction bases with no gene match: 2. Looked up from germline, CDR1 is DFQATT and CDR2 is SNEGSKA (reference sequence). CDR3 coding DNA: TGCAGTGCTCACAGGGGAACAGATACGCAGTATTTT. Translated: CSAHRGTDTQYF.

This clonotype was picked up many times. CDR3 coding DNA: TGTGCCAGCAGTAGGGAGGGTCCTAACTATGGCTACACCTTC. Encoded protein: CASSREGPNYGYTF. The V and J genes are TRBV6-5 and TRBJ1-2; D is unresolved. Germline V gives CDR1 MNHEY, CDR2 SVGAGI. The CDR3 has 14 amino acids. V lost 5 bases and J lost 0, with 10 bases in between.

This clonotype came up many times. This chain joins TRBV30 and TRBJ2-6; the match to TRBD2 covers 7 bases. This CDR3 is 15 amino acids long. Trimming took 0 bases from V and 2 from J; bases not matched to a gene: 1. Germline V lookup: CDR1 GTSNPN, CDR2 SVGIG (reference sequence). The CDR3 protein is CAWSVGGAGANVLTF. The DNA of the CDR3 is TGTGCCTGGAGTGTGGGAGGGGCTGGGGCCAACGTCCTGACTTTC.

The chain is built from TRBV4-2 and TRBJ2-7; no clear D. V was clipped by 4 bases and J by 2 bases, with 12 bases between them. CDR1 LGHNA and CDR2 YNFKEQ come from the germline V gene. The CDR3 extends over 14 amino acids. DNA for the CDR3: TGTGCCAGCAGCCTGGCCGACGTGGCCTACGAGCAGTACTTC. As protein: CASSLADVAYEQYF.

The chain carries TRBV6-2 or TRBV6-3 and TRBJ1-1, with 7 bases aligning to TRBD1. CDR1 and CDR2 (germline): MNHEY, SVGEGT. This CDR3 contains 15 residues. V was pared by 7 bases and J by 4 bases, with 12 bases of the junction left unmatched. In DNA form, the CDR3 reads TGTGCCAGCACCCGACCCCGGGACAGAATCACTGAAGCTTTCTTT. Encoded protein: CASTRPRDRITEAFF.

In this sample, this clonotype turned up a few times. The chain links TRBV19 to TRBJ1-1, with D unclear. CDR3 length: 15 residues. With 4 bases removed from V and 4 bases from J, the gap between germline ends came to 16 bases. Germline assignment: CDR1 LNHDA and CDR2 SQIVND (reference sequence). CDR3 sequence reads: CASSSLGGLLTEAFF. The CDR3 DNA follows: TGTGCCAGTAGTAGCCTTGGAGGCCTCCTCACTGAAGCTTTCTTT.

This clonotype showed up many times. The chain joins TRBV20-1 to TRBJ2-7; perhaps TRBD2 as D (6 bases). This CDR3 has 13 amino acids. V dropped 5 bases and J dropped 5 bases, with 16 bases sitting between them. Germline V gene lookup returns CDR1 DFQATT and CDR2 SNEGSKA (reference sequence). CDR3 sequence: CSAPTRKGDEQYF. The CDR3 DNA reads TGCAGTGCTCCGACTAGAAAAGGCGACGAGCAGTACTTC.

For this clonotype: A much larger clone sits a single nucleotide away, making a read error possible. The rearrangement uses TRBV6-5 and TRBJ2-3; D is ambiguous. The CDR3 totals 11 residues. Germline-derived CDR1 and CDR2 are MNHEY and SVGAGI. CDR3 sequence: CASSFTDTLYF. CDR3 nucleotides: TGTGCCAGCAGCTTCACAGATACGCTGTATTTT.

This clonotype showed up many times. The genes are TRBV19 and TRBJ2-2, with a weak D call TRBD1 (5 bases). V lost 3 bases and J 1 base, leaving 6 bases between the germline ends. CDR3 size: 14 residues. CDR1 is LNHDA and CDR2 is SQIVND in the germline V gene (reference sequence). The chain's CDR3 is CASSIQGNTGELFF. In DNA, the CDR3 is TGTGCCAGTAGTATCCAGGGGAACACCGGGGAGCTGTTTTTT.